This TCR beta chain came from a study of cytomegalovirus exposure and HLA in healthy donors. The study's findings and limits: An analysis that came later showed most CMV-associated TCR beta chains appearing HLA-restricted.

V lost 0 bases and J lost 4; bases outside the gene matches: 6. CDR3 length: 16 residues. CDR1 and CDR2 from the germline V gene are LGHNA and YNFKEQ. There are a few counts of this clone. As yet, its antigen is unknown. 60 Vbeta and 13 Jbeta primers were used in PCR. Clones were sequenced by immunoSEQ multiplex PCR, and TCRdb holds only the in-frame ones, with some missing. Here the sample spans about 34,000 clones, approximately 87% being singletons. This receptor was identified in a boy aged 5-17 years in good health and CMV-seronegative. The rearrangement uses TRBV4-2 and TRBJ2-5; 9 positions agree with TRBD2. Input material: PBMCs. The CDR3 bases are TGTGCCAGCAGCCAAGATCGGAGCGGGGGGTCAGAGACCCAGTACTTC. It encodes CASSQDRSGGSETQYF.